This TCR beta chain is from a study of tumor and adjacent non-tumor tissue in lung cancer. The library came from three nested PCR rounds adapted from ARM-PCR protocols. TCRdb ran MiXCR on the multiplex PCR reads and lists one entry per CDR3 protein. Of 60,000 to 95,000 distinct CDR3 sequences in the sample, around 77% were seen once. Study findings and constraints: Normal lung showed higher cumulative top 100 clone frequency than tumor. Compared with tumor, normal lung showed significantly lower TCR diversity.

The template was RNA from unsorted bulk tissue. Between August and November 2014, newly diagnosed, chemotherapy-naive lung cancer patients underwent thoracic surgery in China. Concerning this clonotype itself: The antigen is undetermined. At one end the junction does not follow the germline gene, possibly because of a read error.

The CDR3 contains 18 residues. CDR1 is MNHEY, CDR2 SVGAGI, per germline. The chain is built from TRBV6-5 and TRBJ2-3; 8 nucleotides line up with TRBD1. The clonotype was recovered from a woman in her 50s with non-small cell lung cancer. The sample was lung tumor tissue. CDR3 bases: TGTGCTAGCATTTACTCGACGGACAGGGTTTTCATCGCAGATACGCAGTATTTT. This codes for CASIYSTDRVFIADTQYF.